Listed below are T cell receptor beta chains from one sample, sequenced in a study of cytomegalovirus exposure and HLA in healthy donors. TCRdb's copy holds only in-frame clones and misses some; the assay was immunoSEQ multiplex PCR. The listing contains about 160,000 clones. Input material: PBMCs. Every receptor here comes from a woman aged 60 to 75 in good health and CMV-seronegative. Both conserved end residues are part of each CDR3. A D gene is named only where the DNA matches it firmly.

CDR3 DNA,CDR3 protein,J gene,D gene,V gene
TGTGCTAGTGGTATCTCGAGCAACCGACAGGTCCAAGAGACCCAGTACTTC,CASGISSNRQVQETQYF,TRBJ2-5,-,TRBV12-5
TGTGCCATCAGTGAACGGGAGTCTTCGTACAATGAGCAGTTCTTC,CAISERESSYNEQFF,TRBJ2-1,-,TRBV10-3
TGTGCCAGCAGAAAGGGGTTGAACACTGAAGCTTTCTTT,CASRKGLNTEAFF,TRBJ1-1,-,TRBV2
TGTGCCAGCAGCTCTCTACAGGGTCGGGAGACCCAGTACTTC,CASSSLQGRETQYF,TRBJ2-5,-,TRBV5-4
TGCAGCGTTGTGAGGCCACTGAACACTGAAGCTTTCTTT,CSVVRPLNTEAFF,TRBJ1-1,-,TRBV29-1
TGTGCCAGCAGAGGTACCGGGACAGGGGTGAGGAGCAATCAGCCCCAGCATTTT,CASRGTGTGVRSNQPQHF,TRBJ1-5,TRBD1,TRBV2
TGTGCCAGCAGTCTCCGATACGAGCAGTACTTC,CASSLRYEQYF,TRBJ2-7,-,TRBV28
TGTGCCAGCAGTCTCGCCCCAGGGGGCCTGGGGCTTTATGGCTACACCTTC,CASSLAPGGLGLYGYTF,TRBJ1-2,TRBD1,TRBV6-4
TGTGCCAGCAGCCAGGTGCTAGCGGGTGTACGGGAGCAGTACTTC,CASSQVLAGVREQYF,TRBJ2-7,TRBD2,TRBV14
TGTGCCAGCAGTGAGTACAGCACCCGGAGCAATCAGCCCCAGCATTTT,CASSEYSTRSNQPQHF,TRBJ1-5,-,TRBV6-1
TGCAGCGTTGCGTGGGGGCATACTGAAGCTTTCTTT,CSVAWGHTEAFF,TRBJ1-1,-,TRBV29-1
TGTGCCAGCAGCTTAGTTAGTGCCCTCTCTAATTCACCCCTCCACTTT,CASSLVSALSNSPLHF,TRBJ1-6,-,TRBV5-5
TGTGCCAGCAGCCAAGATAATCAGGGTACAGGTTCACCCCTCCACTTT,CASSQDNQGTGSPLHF,TRBJ1-6,-,TRBV4-2
TGTGCCAGTCGGTACAGAAATGAAAAACTGTTTTTT,CASRYRNEKLFF,TRBJ1-4,-,TRBV6-1
TGTGCCAGCTCACCCGACAGGGATAATTCACCCCTCCACTTT,CASSPDRDNSPLHF,TRBJ1-6,TRBD1,TRBV18
TGTGCCACCTTTCGACAGGGGAAGGCCAACTATGGCTACACCTTC,CATFRQGKANYGYTF,TRBJ1-2,TRBD1,TRBV5-4
TGTGCCAGCAGTTTGGACAGAACTTTTATGAACACTGAAGCTTTCTTT,CASSLDRTFMNTEAFF,TRBJ1-1,-,TRBV27
TGTGCCAGCAGTCTGGGACAGTGGTATGGCTACACCTTC,CASSLGQWYGYTF,TRBJ1-2,TRBD1,TRBV27
TGCGCCAGCAGCTTGGGGTTTCGGGACAGCCCTAATCAGCCCCAGCATTTT,CASSLGFRDSPNQPQHF,TRBJ1-5,TRBD1,TRBV5-1
TGTGCCACCAGCAGAGATGGAGCGGGGGCGAGAGACGGGGAGCTGTTTTTT,CATSRDGAGARDGELFF,TRBJ2-2,TRBD2,TRBV15
TGCGCCAGCAGCCCGGGCGGGACAGGCAATCAGCCCCAGCATTTT,CASSPGGTGNQPQHF,TRBJ1-5,TRBD1,TRBV5-1
TGCGCCAGCAGCTTGGTCCAAATGGCCGTTTCACCCCTCCACTTT,CASSLVQMAVSPLHF,TRBJ1-6,-,TRBV5-1
TGTGCCACCAGAGGAAGGCAGGGTGCAGGAAACACCATATATTTT,CATRGRQGAGNTIYF,TRBJ1-3,-,TRBV15
TGTGCCAGTAGTATAATCGAGGCAGGGGCTCAGCCCCAGCATTTT,CASSIIEAGAQPQHF,TRBJ1-5,-,TRBV19
TGCAGCGTTTATCTCTTGACAGGGAATCGGCGCAATGAGCAGTTCTTC,CSVYLLTGNRRNEQFF,TRBJ2-1,TRBD1,TRBV29-1
TGTGCCAGTAGTATAGACAGGATGAACACCATATATTTT,CASSIDRMNTIYF,TRBJ1-3,-,TRBV19
TGTGCCACCCGACCGCTTGTAGGATCAGGCTATGGCTACACCTTC,CATRPLVGSGYGYTF,TRBJ1-2,-,TRBV19
TGTGCCAGCAGCCCCGGCCAGGGGGCCGGCACTGAAGCTTTCTTT,CASSPGQGAGTEAFF,TRBJ1-1,TRBD1,TRBV7-9
TGTGCCAGCGCCGCTAAACGGGGAAACACCATATATTTT,CASAAKRGNTIYF,TRBJ1-3,-,TRBV27